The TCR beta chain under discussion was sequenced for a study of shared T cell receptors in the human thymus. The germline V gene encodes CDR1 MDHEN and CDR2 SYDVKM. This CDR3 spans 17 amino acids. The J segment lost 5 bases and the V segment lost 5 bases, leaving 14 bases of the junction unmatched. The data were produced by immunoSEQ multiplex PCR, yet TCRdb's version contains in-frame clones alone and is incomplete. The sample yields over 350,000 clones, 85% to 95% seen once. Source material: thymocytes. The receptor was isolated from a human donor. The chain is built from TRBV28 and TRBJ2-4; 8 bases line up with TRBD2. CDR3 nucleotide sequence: TGTGCCAGCAGTCAGATGTGGGCGGGAGGTAGGCAAAACATTCAGTACTTC. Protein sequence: CASSQMWAGGRQNIQYF. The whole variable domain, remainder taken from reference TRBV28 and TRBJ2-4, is DVKVTQSSRYLVKRTGEKVFLECVQDMDHENMFWYRQDPGLGLRLIYFSYDVKMKEKGDIPEGYSVSREKKERFSLILESASTNQTSMYLCASSQMWAGGRQNIQYFGAGTRLSVL.